Below are 5 T cell receptor beta chains sequenced from a single sample in a study of T cells in women clearing cervical HPV infection. Measured with immunoSEQ multiplex PCR; TCRdb has only the in-frame clones, and not every one. This sample's table reports approximately 35,000 clones. Sequenced sample: blood buffy coat. These receptors were collected from a woman between 18 and 70 years old with a cervical HPV16 infection that either progressed to CIN3+ or cleared (not recorded which).

About this clone itself: Read data end 3 residues before the CDR3 end; the end is taken from the germline J gene. The chain couples TRBV2 to TRBJ1-2; D perhaps matches TRBD1 (5 bases). CDR3 size: 14 residues. Germline V gives CDR1 SNHLY, CDR2 FYNNEI. The V gene lost 6 bases and the J gene lost 5 bases, with 16 bases spanning the gap. The covered CDR3 bases are TGTGCCAGCAGCCCCGGGGGGGTAGGGTATGGC. This sequence encodes CASSPGGVGYG. The entire CDR3 sequence reads CASSPGGVGYGYTF.

Note on this clone: The CDR3 is cut off 3 residues early in the read; its end comes from the germline J gene. V and J are TRBV29-1 and TRBJ2-3; the D is unclear. V was pared by 8 bases and J by 0 bases, with 12 bases between. The CDR3 sequence is 13 residues long. Germline V lookup: CDR1 SQVTM, CDR2 ANQGSEA. The CDR3 bases that were read are TGCAGCCAGAATGCAGTCAGCACAGATACG. Its protein is CSQNAVSTDT. The whole CDR3 region reads CSQNAVSTDTQYF.

As for this clone: The CDR3 end falls 3 residues outside the read, so it is completed with the germline J gene. The V call is TRBV19, the J call TRBJ2-7; D not certain. Germline V gene lookup returns CDR1 LNHDA and CDR2 SQIVND (reference sequence). This CDR3 is built from 13 residues. V lost 1 base, J lost 2 bases, and 6 bases lay in between. Here the CDR3 reads CASSIGSAYEQYF. Incomplete CDR3 DNA: TGTGCCAGTAGTATAGGTTCAGCCTACGAG.

The CDR3 sequence: CASSDSAFNEQFF. The covered CDR3 bases are TGTGCCAGCAGTGACTCGGCTTTCAATGAG. The chain is built from TRBV6-4 and TRBJ2-1; D ambiguous. The read falls 3 residues short of the CDR3 end, and the missing part is taken from the germline J gene. Trimming took 0 bases from V and 6 from J, leaving 6 bases between them. The CDR3 spans 13 residues. Germline V gene data show CDR1 as MRHNA and CDR2 as SNTAGT.

With regard to this clone: The CDR3 end lies 3 residues beyond the end of the read and is filled in from the germline J gene. The genes are TRBV14 and TRBJ1-3; D is undetermined. The CDR3 length is 12 residues. Trimming took 5 bases from V and 6 from J, leaving 8 bases between them. The germline V gene encodes CDR1 SGHDN and CDR2 FVKESK. The CDR3 loop is CASSKRANTIYF. CDR3 DNA (partial): TGTGCCAGCAGCAAAAGAGCAAACACC. Variable domain in full (rest from reference TRBV14 and TRBJ1-3): EAGVTQFPSHSVIEKGQTVTLRCDPISGHDNLYWYRRVMGKEIKFLLHFVKESKQDESGMPNNRFLAERTGGTYSTLKVQPAELEDSGVYFCASSKRANTIYFGEGSWLTVV.